Included here is one T cell receptor (beta chain) sequence, with context. Its antigen is not identified. Each CDR3 protein gets one entry after TCRdb re-called the RT-PCR reads with MiXCR. Found here are 170,000 or so distinct CDR3 sequences, roughly 10% of them singletons; the top ten hold 35% to 40%. The ends were cut back, 3 bases at V and 0 bases at J, with 12 bases in the middle. The CDR3 runs to 15 residues. CDR1 is SNHLY, CDR2 FYNNEI, per germline. The data derive from a study of response to subunit inactivated influenza vaccine. The study's findings and limits: New T cells are recruited in small numbers by each seasonal influenza vaccination, according to the authors' suggestion.

This chain links TRBV2 with TRBJ2-7; no firm D call. Sequencing used CD8+ T cells sorted from PBMCs, obtained roughly 24 months after vaccination. This receptor was identified in a man between 50 and 75 years old who received an inactivated influenza vaccine. The CDR3 loop is CASSEVADSSYEQYF. CDR3 bases: TGTGCCAGCAGTGAGGTCGCGGATAGCTCCTACGAGCAGTACTTC.